This TCR beta chain was identified in a study of blood T cell repertoires in COVID-19. Overall study context: Sites across the United States, Italy and Spain contributed samples from acute and convalescent COVID-19.

This clone showed up just a few times. In germline, CDR1 is SGHRS, CDR2 YFSETQ. The CDR3 length is 14 residues. V dropped 3 bases and J dropped 0 bases, with 9 bases sitting between them. Original analysis: Researchers report that nucleated cell counts were estimated from reference gene primer amplification. Libraries were prepared by immunoSEQ multiplex PCR; TCRdb keeps only in-frame clonotypes and omits some of them. V and J calls and clone size follow that table, whereas D and trimming were derived from the DNA. In the table there are fewer than 400,000 clones, around 90% of which are singletons. The V gene is TRBV5-1, the J gene TRBJ2-5; weak D call: TRBD1 (5 bases). The sequencing input was peripheral blood. This sequence was found in a human donor in a cohort sampled during active COVID-19. CDR3 sequence: CASSSQGNQETQYF. The CDR3 coding sequence is TGCGCCAGCAGCTCCCAGGGTAACCAAGAGACCCAGTACTTC.